This TCR beta chain came from a study of CD8 T cells in ankylosing spondylitis. Trimming took 5 bases from V and 3 from J, leaving 8 bases between them. Germline V gene sequence: CDR1 SGHRS, CDR2 YFSETQ. The CDR3 runs 12 residues. Study findings and constraints: Seemingly characteristic of ankylosing spondylitis blood was a TCR beta motif consisting of several highly homologous variants.

To note about this clonotype: Antigen specificity is unknown.

For TCR beta, libraries came from quantitative 5'-RACE with molecular barcodes. MiXCR, applied by TCRdb to the 5' RACE reads, yields one record per CDR3 protein. This sample has a few hundred thousand distinct CDR3 sequences, with more than 9.5% found just once. Material for sequencing was blood, either unsorted or a sorted T cell fraction (not recorded which). This sequence originates from a male donor with ankylosing spondylitis. The rearrangement joins TRBV5-1 to TRBJ1-2; the D is unclear. CDR3: CASRDLYYGYTF. The DNA of the CDR3 is TGCGCCAGCAGGGACTTGTACTATGGCTACACCTTC.